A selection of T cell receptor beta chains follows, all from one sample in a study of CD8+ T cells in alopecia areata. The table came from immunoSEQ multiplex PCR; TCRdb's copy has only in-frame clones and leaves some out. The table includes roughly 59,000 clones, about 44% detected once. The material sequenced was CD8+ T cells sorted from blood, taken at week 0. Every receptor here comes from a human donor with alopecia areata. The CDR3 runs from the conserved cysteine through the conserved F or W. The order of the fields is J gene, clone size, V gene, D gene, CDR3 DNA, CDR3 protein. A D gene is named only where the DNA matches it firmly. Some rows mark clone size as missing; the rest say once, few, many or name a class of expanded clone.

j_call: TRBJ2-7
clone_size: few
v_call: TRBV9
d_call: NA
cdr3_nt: TGTGCCAGCAGCGTAGAATCTAGTTACTACGAGCAGTACTTC
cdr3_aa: CASSVESSYYEQYF

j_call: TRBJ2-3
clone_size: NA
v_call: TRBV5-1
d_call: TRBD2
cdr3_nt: TGCGCCAGCAGCTTAGACGGGGGGAGAATTGGCACAGATACGCAGTATTTT
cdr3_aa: CASSLDGGRIGTDTQYF

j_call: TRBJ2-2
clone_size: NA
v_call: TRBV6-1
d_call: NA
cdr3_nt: TGTGCCAGCAGTGAACTTGACAGTGACGGGGAGCTGTTTTTT
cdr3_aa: CASSELDSDGELFF

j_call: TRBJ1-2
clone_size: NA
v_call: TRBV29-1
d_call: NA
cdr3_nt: TGCAGCGTCCCCGGCGGGGACTATGGCTACACCTTC
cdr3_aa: CSVPGGDYGYTF

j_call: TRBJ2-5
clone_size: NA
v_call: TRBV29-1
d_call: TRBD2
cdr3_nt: TGCAGCGTGACGAGAACTAGCGGGAGGACCCAGACCCAGTACTTC
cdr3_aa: CSVTRTSGRTQTQYF

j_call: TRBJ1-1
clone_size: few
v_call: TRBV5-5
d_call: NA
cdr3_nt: TGTGCCAGCAGCTTGGATGAAGGGCTGAACACTGAAGCTTTCTTT
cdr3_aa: CASSLDEGLNTEAFF

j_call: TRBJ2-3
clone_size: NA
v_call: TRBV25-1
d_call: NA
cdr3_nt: TGTGCCAGCAGTGAATTTATCGATACGCAGTATTTT
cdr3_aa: CASSEFIDTQYF

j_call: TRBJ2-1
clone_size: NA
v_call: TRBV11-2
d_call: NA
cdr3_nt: TGTGCCAGCAATCTGGAATACAATGAGCAGTTCTTC
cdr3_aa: CASNLEYNEQFF

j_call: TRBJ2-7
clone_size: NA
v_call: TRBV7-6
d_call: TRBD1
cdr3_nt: TGTGCCAGCAGTGGCAGGCTGGACAGGGGGCCCTCCTACGAGCAGTACTTC
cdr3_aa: CASSGRLDRGPSYEQYF

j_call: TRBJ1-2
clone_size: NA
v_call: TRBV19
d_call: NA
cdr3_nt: TGTGCCAGTAGTAGGAACAGACACCTCGACTATGGCTACACCTTC
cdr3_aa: CASSRNRHLDYGYTF

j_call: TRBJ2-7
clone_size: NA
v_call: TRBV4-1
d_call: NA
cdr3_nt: TGCGCCAGCAGCCAAGCTGGGGCCACCTACGAGCAGTACTTC
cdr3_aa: CASSQAGATYEQYF

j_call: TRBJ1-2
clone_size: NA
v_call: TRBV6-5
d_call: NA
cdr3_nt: TGTGCCAGCCTGACGGGGTATGGCTACACCTTC
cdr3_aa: CASLTGYGYTF

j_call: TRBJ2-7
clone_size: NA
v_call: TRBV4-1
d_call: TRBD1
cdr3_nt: TGCGCCAGCAGCCAAGGTCAGGGGGCGAACGAGCAGTACTTC
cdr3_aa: CASSQGQGANEQYF

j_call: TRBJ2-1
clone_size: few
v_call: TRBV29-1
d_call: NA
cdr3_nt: TGCAGCGTTGACAGGGGCGATTACAATGAGCAGTTCTTC
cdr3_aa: CSVDRGDYNEQFF

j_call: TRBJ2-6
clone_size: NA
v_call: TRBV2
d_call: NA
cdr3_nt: TGTGCCAGCACCCGCGGGGCCTCTGGGGCCAACGTCCTGACTTTC
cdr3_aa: CASTRGASGANVLTF

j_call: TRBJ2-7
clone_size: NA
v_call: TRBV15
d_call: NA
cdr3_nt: TGTGCCACCAGCAGAGAGGTAGGCCAAAACCAGTACTTC
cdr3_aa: CATSREVGQNQYF

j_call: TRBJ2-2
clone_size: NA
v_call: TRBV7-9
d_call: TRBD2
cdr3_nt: TGTGCCAGCAGCTCCGGGACTAGCGGGAGGTTGTCCGGGGAGCTGTTTTTT
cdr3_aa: CASSSGTSGRLSGELFF

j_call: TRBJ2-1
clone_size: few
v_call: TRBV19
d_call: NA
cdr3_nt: TGTGCCAGTAGTATAACGAGTTTCCCCTACAATGAGCAGTTCTTC
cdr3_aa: CASSITSFPYNEQFF

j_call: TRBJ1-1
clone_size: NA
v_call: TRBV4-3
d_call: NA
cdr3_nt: TGCGCCAGCAGCCAAGATAAGAGTATGAACACTGAAGCTTTCTTT
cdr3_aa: CASSQDKSMNTEAFF